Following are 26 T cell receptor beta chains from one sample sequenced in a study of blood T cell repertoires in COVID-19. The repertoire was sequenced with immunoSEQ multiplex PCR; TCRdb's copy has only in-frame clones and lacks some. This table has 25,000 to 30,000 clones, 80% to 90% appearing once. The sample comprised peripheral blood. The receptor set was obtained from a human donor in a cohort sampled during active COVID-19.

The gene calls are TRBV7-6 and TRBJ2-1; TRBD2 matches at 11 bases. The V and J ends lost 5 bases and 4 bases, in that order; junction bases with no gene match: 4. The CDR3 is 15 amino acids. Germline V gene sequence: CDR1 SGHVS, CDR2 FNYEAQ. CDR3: CASSSSGGVYNEQFF. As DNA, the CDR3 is TGTGCCAGCAGCAGTAGCGGGGGGGTATACAATGAGCAGTTCTTC.

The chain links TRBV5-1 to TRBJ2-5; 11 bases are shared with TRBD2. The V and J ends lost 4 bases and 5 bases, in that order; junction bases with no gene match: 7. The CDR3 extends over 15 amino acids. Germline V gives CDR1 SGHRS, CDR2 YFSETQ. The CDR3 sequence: CASSPSGGPAETQYF. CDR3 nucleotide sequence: TGCGCCAGCAGCCCTAGCGGGGGGCCGGCGGAGACCCAGTACTTC.

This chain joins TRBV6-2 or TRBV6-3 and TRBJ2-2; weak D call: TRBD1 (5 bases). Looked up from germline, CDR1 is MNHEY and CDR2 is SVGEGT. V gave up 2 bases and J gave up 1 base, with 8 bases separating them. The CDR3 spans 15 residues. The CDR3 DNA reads TGTGCCAGCAGTTACCCAGGGTGGAACACCGGGGAGCTGTTTTTT. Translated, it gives CASSYPGWNTGELFF.

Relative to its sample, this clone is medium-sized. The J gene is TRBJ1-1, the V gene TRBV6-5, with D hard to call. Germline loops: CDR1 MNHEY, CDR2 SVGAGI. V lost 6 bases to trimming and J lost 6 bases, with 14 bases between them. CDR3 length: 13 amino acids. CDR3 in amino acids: CASRQDTLPEAFF. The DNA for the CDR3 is TGTGCCAGCAGGCAAGACACCCTTCCTGAAGCTTTCTTT.

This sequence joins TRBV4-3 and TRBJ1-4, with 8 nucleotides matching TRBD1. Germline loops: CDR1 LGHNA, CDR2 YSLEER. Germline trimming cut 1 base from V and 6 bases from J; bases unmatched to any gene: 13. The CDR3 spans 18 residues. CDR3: CASSQGDRSSSVYEKLFF. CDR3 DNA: TGCGCCAGCAGCCAAGGGGACAGGAGCTCCTCTGTCTATGAAAAACTGTTTTTT.

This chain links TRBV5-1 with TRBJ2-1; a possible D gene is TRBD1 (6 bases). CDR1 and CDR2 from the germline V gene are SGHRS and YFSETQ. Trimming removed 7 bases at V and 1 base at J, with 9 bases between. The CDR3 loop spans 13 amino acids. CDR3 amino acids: CASGTGSYNEQFF. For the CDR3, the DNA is TGCGCCAGCGGAACAGGGTCCTACAATGAGCAGTTCTTC.

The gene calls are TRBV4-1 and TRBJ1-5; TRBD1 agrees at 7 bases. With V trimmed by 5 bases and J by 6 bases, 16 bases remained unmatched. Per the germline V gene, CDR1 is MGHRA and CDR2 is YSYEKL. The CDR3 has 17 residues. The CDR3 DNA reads TGCGCCAGCAGCTCGGAACCGACAGGGTTGGTTAGTCAGCCCCAGCATTTT. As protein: CASSSEPTGLVSQPQHF.

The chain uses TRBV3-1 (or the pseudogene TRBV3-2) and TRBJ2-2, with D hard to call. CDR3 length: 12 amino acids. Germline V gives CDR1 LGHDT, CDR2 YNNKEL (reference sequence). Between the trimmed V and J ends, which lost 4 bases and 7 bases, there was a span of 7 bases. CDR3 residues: CASSRGSGELFF. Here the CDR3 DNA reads TGTGCCAGCAGCCGTGGCAGCGGGGAGCTGTTTTTT.

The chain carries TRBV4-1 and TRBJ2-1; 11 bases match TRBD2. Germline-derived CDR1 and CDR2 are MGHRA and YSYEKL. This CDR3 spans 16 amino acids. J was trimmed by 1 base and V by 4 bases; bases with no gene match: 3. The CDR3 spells CASSPSGGSSYNEQFF. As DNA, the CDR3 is TGCGCCAGCAGCCCTAGCGGGGGGAGTTCCTACAATGAGCAGTTCTTC.

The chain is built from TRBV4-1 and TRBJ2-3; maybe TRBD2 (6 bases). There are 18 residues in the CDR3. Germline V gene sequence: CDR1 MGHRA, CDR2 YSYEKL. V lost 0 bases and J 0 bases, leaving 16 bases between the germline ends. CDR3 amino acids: CASSQDTWRGLSTDTQYF. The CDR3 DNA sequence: TGCGCCAGCAGCCAAGATACGTGGAGGGGCCTTAGCACAGATACGCAGTATTTT.

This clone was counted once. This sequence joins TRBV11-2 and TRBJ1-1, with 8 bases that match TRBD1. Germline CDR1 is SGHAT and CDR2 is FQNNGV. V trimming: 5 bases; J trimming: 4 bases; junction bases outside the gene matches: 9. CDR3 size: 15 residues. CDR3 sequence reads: CASSPLQTGGTEAFF. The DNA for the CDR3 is TGTGCCAGCAGCCCGTTACAAACAGGGGGCACTGAAGCTTTCTTT.

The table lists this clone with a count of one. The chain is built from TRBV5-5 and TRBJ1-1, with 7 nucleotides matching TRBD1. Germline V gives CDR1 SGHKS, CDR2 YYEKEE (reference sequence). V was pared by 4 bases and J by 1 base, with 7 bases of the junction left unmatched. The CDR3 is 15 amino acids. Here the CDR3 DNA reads TGTGCCAGCAGCCTCCGACAGGGTGAGAACACTGAAGCTTTCTTT. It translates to CASSLRQGENTEAFF. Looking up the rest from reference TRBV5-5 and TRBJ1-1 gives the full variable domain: DAGVTQSPTHLIKTRGQQVTLRCSPISGHKSVSWYQQVLGQGPQFIFQYYEKEERGRGNFPDRFSARQFPNYSSELNVNALLLGDSALYLCASSLRQGENTEAFFGQGTRLTVV.

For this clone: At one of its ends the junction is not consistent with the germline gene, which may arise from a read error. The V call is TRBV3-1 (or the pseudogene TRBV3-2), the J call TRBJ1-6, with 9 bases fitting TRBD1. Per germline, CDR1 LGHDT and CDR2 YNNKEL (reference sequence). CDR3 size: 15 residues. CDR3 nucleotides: TGTGCCAGCACCCAAGGGGACAGGGAGAATTCACCCCTCCACTTT. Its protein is CASTQGDRENSPLHF.

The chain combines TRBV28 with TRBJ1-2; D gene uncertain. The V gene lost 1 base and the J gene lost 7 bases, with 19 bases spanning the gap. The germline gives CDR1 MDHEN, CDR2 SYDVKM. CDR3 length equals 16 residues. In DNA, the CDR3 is TGTGCCAGCAGTTTATTCGGCCCGGGGTCGGCGGGTGGCTACACCTTC. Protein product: CASSLFGPGSAGGYTF.

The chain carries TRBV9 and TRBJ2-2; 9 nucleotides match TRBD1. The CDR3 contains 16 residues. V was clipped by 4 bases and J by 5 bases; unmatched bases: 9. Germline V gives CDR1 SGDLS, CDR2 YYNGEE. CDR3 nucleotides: TGTGCCAGCAGCCCTCGAACCGGGACAGGGACCGGGGAGCTGTTTTTT. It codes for CASSPRTGTGTGELFF.

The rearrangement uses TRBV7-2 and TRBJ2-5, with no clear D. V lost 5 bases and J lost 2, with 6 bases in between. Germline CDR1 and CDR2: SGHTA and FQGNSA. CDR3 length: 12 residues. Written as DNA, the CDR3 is TGTGCCAGCAGCCCAGGTCAAGAGACCCAGTACTTC. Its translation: CASSPGQETQYF.

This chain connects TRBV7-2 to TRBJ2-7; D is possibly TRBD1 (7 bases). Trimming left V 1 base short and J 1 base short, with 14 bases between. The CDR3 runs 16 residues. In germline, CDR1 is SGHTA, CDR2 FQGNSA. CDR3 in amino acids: CASSLVGAGQSYEQYF. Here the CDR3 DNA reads TGTGCCAGCAGCTTAGTGGGGGCGGGACAGTCCTACGAGCAGTACTTC.

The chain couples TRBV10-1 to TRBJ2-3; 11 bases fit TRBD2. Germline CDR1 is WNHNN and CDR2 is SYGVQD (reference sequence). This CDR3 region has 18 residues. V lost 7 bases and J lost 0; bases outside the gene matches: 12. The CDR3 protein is CASTQRVAGGSSTDTQYF. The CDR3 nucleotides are TGCGCCAGCACCCAACGGGTAGCGGGGGGGTCTAGCACAGATACGCAGTATTTT.

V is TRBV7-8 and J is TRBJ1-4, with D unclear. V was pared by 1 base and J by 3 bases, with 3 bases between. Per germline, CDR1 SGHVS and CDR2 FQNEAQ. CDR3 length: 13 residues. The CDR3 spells CASSLVANEKLFF. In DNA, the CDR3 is TGTGCCAGCAGCTTAGTCGCTAATGAAAAACTGTTTTTT. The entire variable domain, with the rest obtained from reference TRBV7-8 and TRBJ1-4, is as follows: GAGVSQSPRYKVAKRGQDVALRCDPISGHVSLFWYQQALGQGPEFLTYFQNEAQLDKSGLPSDRFFAERPEGSVSTLKIQRTQQEDSAVYLCASSLVANEKLFFGSGTQLSVL.

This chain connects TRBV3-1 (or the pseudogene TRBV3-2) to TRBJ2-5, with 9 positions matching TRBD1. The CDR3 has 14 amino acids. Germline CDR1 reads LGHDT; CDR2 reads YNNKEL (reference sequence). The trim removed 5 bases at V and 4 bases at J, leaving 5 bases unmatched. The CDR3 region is CASSLYRGPETQYF. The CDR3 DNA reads TGTGCCAGCAGCTTATACAGGGGGCCAGAGACCCAGTACTTC.

CDR3 protein: CASSVGAGEQYF. CDR3 coding DNA: TGTGCCAGCAGCGTAGGAGCCGGGGAGCAGTACTTC. The chain uses TRBV9 and TRBJ2-7; the D is unclear. The CDR3 totals 12 residues. Germline V gene lookup returns CDR1 SGDLS and CDR2 YYNGEE. The V and J ends lost 0 bases and 7 bases respectively, with 8 bases between them.

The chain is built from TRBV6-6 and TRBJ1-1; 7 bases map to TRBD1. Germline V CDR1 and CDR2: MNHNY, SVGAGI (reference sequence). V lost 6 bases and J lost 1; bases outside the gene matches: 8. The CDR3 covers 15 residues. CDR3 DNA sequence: TGTGCCAGCAGGCAGGGACAGACCCAGAACACTGAAGCTTTCTTT. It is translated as CASRQGQTQNTEAFF.

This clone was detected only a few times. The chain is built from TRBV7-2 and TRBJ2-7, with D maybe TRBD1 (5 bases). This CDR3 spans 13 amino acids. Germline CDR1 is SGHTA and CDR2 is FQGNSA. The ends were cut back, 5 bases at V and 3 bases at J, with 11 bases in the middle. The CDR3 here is CASSRQFRYEQYF. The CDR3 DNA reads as TGTGCCAGCAGCCGACAGTTCCGCTACGAGCAGTACTTC.

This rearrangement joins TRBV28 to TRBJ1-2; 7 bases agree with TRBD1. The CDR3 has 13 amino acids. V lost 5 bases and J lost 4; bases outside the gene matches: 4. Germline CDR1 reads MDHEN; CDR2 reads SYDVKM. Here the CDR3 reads CASSQGQRYGYTF. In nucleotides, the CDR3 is TGTGCCAGCAGTCAGGGACAGCGCTATGGCTACACCTTC.

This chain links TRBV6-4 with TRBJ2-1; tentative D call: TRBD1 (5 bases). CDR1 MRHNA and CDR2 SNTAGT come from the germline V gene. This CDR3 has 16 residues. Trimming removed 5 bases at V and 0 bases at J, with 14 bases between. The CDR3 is CASSRQRSSSYNEQFF. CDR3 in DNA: TGTGCCAGCAGTCGACAGCGATCGAGCTCCTACAATGAGCAGTTCTTC.

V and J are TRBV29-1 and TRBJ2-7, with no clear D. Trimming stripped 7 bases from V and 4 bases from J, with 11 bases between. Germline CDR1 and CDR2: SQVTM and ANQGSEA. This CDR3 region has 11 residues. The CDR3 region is CSALRQYEQYF. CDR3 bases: TGCAGCGCCCTGAGGCAGTACGAGCAGTACTTC.